This T cell receptor beta chain was captured in a study of Graves' ophthalmopathy and Graves' hyperthyroidism. Unmatched junction bases numbered 5, after V lost 4 bases and J lost 2 bases. Germline CDR1 reads LGHDT; CDR2 reads YNNKEL (reference sequence). This CDR3 has 14 amino acids. RNA transcripts yielded amplified TCR beta CDR3 regions. In the first round, RT-PCR was carried out with HTBI primers, and a multiplex PCR formed the second round. MiXCR, run by TCRdb on the multiplex PCR reads, gives a single entry per CDR3 protein. The sample lists 400,000 to 450,000 distinct CDR3 sequences; under 25% were seen once.

The TCR sequence derives from a woman under 30 with stable Graves' hyperthyroidism. The sequenced sample consisted of peripheral blood. This chain connects TRBV3-1 to TRBJ2-7; TRBD1 aligns across 7 bases. The CDR3 sequence: CASSPYRGTYEQYF. The CDR3, as DNA: TGTGCCAGCAGCCCTTACAGGGGAACCTACGAGCAGTACTTC.